Here is one TCR beta chain with its context. These data originate in a study of cytomegalovirus exposure and HLA in healthy donors. It was with 60 Vbeta and 13 Jbeta primers that the PCR ran. The method was immunoSEQ multiplex PCR; TCRdb's version includes in-frame clones alone and lacks a portion of them. The sample table sets out about 32,000 clones. The receptor was derived from a female donor in good health and CMV-seronegative. The sequencing input was PBMCs.

The CDR3, as DNA: TGTGCCAGCAGCGATCTTCGCTACTCTGGAAACACCATATATTTT. Protein sequence: CASSDLRYSGNTIYF. V is TRBV11-3 and J is TRBJ1-3; D remains unclear. The germline V and J ends were trimmed by 5 bases and 0 bases, with 11 bases remaining between them. Germline V gene lookup returns CDR1 SGHNT and CDR2 YENEEA. This CDR3 spans 15 amino acids.